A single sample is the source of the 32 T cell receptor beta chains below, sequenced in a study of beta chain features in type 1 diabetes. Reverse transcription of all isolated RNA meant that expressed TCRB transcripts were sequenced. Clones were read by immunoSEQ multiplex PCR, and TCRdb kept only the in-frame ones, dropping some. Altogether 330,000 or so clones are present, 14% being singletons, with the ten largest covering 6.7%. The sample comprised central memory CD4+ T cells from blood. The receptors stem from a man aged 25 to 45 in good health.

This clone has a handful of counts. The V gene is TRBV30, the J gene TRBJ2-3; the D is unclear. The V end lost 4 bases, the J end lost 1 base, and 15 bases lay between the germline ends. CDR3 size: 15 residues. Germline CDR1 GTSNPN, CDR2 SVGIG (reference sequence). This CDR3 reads CAWNGLMLGTDTQYF. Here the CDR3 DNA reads TGTGCCTGGAATGGGCTGATGCTTGGCACAGATACGCAGTATTTT.

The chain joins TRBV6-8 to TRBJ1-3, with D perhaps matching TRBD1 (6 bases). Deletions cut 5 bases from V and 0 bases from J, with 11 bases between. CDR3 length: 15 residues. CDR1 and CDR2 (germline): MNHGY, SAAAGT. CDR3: CASSDGQYSGNTIYF. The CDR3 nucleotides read TGTGCCAGCAGTGACGGACAGTACTCTGGAAACACCATATATTTT.

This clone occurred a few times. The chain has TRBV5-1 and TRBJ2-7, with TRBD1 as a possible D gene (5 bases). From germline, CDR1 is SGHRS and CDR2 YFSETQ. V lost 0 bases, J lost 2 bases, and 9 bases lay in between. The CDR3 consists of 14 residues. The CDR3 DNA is TGCGCCAGCAGCTTGGGGCGCAGGGCCTACGAGCAGTACTTC. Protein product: CASSLGRRAYEQYF.

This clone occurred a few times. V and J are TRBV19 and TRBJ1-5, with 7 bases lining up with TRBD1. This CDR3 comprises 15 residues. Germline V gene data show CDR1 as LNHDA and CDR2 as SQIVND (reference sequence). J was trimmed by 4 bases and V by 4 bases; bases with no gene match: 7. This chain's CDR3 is CASSTGGYLNQPQHF. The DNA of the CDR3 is TGTGCCAGTAGTACAGGGGGGTACCTAAATCAGCCCCAGCATTTT.

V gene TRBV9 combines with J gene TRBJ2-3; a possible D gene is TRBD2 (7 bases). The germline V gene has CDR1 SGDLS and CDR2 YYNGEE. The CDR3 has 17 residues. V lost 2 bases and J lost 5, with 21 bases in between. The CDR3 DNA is TGTGCCAGCAGCGTCGCAGAGGGGGGGCAGTTAGGAGATACGCAGTATTTT. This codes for CASSVAEGGQLGDTQYF.

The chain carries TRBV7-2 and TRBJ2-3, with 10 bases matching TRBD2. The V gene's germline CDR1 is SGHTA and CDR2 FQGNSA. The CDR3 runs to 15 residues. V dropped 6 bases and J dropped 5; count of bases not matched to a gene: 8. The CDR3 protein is CASSNRKRGGDTQYF. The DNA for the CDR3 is TGTGCCAGCAGTAACCGCAAGCGGGGGGGAGATACGCAGTATTTT.

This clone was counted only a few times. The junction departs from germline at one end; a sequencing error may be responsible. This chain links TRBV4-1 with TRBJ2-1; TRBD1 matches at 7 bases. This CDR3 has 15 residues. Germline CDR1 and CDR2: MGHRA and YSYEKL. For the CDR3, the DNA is TGTGCCAGCAGCCCCAGACAGGGCCAAAACAATGAGCAGTTCTTC. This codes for CASSPRQGQNNEQFF.

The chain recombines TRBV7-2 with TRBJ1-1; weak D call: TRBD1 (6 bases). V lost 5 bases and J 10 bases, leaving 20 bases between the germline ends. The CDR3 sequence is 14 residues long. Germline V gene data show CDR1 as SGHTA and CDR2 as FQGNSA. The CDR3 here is CASSQNQGINGAFF. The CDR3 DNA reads TGTGCCAGCAGCCAAAATCAGGGGATTAATGGAGCTTTCTTT.

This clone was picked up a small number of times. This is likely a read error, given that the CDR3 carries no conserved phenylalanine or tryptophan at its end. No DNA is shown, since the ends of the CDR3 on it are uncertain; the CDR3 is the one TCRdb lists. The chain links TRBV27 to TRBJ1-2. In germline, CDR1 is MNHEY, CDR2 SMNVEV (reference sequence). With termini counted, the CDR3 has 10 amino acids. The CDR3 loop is CASSPRTVII.

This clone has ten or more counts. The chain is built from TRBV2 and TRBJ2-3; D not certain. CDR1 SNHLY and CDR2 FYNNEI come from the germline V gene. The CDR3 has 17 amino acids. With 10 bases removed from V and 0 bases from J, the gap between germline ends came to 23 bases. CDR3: CATEPASGGGSTDTQYF. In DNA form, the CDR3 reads TGTGCCACCGAACCAGCCTCAGGTGGCGGTAGCACAGATACGCAGTATTTT. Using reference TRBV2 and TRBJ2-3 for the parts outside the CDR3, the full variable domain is EPEVTQTPSHQVTQMGQEVILRCVPISNHLYFYWYRQILGQKVEFLVSFYNNEISEKSEIFDDQFSVERPDGSNFTLKIRSTKLEDSAMYFCATEPASGGGSTDTQYFGPGTRLTVL.

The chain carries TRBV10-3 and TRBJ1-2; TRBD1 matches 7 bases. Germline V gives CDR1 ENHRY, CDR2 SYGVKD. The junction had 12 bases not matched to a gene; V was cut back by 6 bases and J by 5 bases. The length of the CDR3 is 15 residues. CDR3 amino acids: CAIRPRDSGPYGYTF. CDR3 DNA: TGTGCCATCAGGCCTCGGGACAGCGGACCATATGGCTACACCTTC.

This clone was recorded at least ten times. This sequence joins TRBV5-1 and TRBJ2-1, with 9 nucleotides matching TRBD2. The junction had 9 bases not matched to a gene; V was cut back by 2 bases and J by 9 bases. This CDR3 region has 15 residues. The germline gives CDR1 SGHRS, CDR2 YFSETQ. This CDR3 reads CASSFLAGMVGEQFF. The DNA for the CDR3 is TGCGCCAGCAGCTTTCTAGCGGGAATGGTAGGTGAGCAGTTCTTC.

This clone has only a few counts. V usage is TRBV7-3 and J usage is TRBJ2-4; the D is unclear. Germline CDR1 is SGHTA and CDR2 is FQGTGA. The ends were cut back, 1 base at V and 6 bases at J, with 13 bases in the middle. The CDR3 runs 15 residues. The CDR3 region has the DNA TGTGCCAGCAGCTTAAAAAACGGTCAGACAAACATTCAGTACTTC. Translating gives CASSLKNGQTNIQYF.

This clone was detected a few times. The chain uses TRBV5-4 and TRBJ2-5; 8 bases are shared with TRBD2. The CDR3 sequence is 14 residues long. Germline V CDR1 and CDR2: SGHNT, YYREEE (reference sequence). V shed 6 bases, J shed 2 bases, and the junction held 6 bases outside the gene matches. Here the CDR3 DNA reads TGTGCCAGCAACCCGGGGGGGCTTCAAGAGACCCAGTACTTC. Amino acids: CASNPGGLQETQYF. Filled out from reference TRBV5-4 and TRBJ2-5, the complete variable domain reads ETGVTQSPTHLIKTRGQQVTLRCSSQSGHNTVSWYQQALGQGPQFIFQYYREEENGRGNFPPRFSGLQFPNYSSELNVNALELDDSALYLCASNPGGLQETQYFGPGTRLLVL.

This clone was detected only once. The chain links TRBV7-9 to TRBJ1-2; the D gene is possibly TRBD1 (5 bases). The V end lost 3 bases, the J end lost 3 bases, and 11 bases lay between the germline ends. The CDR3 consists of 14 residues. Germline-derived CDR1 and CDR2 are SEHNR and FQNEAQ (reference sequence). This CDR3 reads CASSFGGYDYGYTF. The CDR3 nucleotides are TGTGCCAGCAGCTTCGGGGGGTACGACTATGGCTACACCTTC.

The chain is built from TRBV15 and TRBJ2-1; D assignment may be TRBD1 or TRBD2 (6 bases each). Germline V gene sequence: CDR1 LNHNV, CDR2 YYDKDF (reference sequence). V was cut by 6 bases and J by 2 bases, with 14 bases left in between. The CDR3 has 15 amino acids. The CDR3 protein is CATRLFGGPYNEQFF. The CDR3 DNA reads TGTGCCACCAGACTTTTCGGGGGCCCCTACAATGAGCAGTTCTTC.

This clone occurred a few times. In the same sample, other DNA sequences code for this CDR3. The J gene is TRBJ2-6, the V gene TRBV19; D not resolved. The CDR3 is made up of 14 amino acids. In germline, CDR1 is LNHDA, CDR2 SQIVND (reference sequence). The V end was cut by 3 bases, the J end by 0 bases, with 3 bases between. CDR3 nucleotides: TGTGCCAGTAGTATTAGCTCTGGGGCCAACGTCCTGACTTTC. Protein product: CASSISSGANVLTF.

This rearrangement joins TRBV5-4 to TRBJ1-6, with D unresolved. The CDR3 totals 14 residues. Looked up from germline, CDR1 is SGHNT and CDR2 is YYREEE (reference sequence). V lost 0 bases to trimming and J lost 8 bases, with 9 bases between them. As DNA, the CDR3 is TGTGCCAGCAGCTTGGGCCTAGACTATTCACCCCTCCACTTT. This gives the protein CASSLGLDYSPLHF.

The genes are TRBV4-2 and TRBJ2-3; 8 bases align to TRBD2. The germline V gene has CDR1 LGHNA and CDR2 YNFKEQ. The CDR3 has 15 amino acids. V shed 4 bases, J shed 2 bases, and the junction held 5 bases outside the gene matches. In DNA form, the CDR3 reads TGTGCCAGCAGCCGTTTAGCGGGAAACACAGATACGCAGTATTTT. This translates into CASSRLAGNTDTQYF.

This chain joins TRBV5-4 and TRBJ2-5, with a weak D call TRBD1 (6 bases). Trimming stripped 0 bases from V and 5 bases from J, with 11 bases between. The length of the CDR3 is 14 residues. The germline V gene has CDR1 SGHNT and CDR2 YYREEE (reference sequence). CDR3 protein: CASSLDRAQETQYF. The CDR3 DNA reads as TGTGCCAGCAGCTTGGACAGGGCGCAGGAGACCCAGTACTTC.

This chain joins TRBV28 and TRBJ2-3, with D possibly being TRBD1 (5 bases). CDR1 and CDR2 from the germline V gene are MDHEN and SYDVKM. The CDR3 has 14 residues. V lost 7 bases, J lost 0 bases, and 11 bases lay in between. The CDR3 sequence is CASKRQTSTDTQYF. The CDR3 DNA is TGTGCCAGCAAAAGACAGACTAGCACAGATACGCAGTATTTT.

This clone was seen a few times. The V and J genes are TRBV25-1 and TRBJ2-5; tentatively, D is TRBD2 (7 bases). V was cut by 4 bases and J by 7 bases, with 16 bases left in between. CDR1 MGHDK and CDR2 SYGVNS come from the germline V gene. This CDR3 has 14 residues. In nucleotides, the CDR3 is TGTGCCAGCAGTGCGGTTGCGGGGGCATGGACCCAGTACTTC. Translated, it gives CASSAVAGAWTQYF.

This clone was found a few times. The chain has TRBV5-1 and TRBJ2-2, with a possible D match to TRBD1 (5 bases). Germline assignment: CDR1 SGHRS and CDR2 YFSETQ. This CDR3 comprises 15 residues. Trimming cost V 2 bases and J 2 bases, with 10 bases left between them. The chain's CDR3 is CASSFRTTNTGELFF. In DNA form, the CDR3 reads TGCGCCAGCAGCTTTCGGACAACCAACACCGGGGAGCTGTTTTTT. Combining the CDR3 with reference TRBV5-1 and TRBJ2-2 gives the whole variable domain KAGVTQTPRYLIKTRGQQVTLSCSPISGHRSVSWYQQTPGQGLQFLFEYFSETQRNKGNFPGRFSGRQFSNSRSEMNVSTLELGDSALYLCASSFRTTNTGELFFGEGSRLTVL.

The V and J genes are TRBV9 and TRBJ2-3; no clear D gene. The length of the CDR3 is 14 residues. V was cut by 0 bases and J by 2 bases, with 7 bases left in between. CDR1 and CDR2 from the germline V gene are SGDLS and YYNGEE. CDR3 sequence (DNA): TGTGCCAGCAGCGTAGGGACGACCACAGATACGCAGTATTTT. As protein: CASSVGTTTDTQYF.

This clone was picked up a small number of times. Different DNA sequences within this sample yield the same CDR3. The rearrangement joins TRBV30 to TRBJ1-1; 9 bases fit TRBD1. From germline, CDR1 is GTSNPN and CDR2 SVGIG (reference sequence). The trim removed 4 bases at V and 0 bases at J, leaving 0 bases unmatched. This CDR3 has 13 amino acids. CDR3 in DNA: TGTGCCTGGAACAGGGGGCTGAACACTGAAGCTTTCTTT. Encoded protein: CAWNRGLNTEAFF.

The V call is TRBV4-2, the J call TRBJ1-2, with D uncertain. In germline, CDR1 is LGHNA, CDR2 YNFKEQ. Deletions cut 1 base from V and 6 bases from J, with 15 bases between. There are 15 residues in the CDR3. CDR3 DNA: TGTGCCAGCAGCCAAGCGGCGGGTAAATTGGATGGCTACACCTTC. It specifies CASSQAAGKLDGYTF.

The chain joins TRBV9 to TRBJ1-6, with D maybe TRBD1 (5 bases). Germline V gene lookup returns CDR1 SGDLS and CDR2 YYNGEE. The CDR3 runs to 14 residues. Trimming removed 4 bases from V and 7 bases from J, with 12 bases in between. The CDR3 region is CASSRDRMNSPLHF. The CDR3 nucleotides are TGTGCCAGCAGCAGGGACCGAATGAATTCACCCCTCCACTTT.

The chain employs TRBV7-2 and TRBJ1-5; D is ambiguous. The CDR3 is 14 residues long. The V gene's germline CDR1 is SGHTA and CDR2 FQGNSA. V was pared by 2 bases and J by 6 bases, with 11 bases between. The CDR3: CASSLTTTSQPQHF. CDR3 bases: TGTGCCAGCAGCTTAACTACGACCAGTCAGCCCCAGCATTTT.

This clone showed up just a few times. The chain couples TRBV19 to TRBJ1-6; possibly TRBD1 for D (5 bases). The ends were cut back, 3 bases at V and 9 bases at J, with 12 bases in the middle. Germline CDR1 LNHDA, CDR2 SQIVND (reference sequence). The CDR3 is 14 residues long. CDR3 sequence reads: CASSMGQLISPLHF. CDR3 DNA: TGTGCCAGTAGTATGGGGCAGTTAATTTCACCCCTCCACTTT. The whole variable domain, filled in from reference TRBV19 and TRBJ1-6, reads DGGITQSPKYLFRKEGQNVTLSCEQNLNHDAMYWYRQDPGQGLRLIYYSQIVNDFQKGDIAEGYSVSREKKESFPLTVTSAQKNPTAFYLCASSMGQLISPLHFGNGTRLTVT.

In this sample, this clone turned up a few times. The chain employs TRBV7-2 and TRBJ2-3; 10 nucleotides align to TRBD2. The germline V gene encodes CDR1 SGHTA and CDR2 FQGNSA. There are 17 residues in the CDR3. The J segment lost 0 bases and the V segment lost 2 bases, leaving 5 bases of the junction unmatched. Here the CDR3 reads CASSLSSSGRSTDTQYF. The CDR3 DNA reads TGTGCCAGCAGCTTATCCAGTAGCGGGAGGAGCACAGATACGCAGTATTTT.

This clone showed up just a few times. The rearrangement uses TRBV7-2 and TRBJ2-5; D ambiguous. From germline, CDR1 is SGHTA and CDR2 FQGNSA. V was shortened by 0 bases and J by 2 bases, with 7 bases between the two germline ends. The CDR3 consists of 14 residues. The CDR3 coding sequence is TGTGCCAGCAGCTTAGCAGGGTGGCAAGAGACCCAGTACTTC. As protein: CASSLAGWQETQYF. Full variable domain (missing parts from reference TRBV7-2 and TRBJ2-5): GAGVSQSPSNKVTEKGKDVELRCDPISGHTALYWYRQSLGQGLEFLIYFQGNSAPDKSGLPSDRFSAERTGGSVSTLTIQRTQQEDSAVYLCASSLAGWQETQYFGPGTRLLVL.

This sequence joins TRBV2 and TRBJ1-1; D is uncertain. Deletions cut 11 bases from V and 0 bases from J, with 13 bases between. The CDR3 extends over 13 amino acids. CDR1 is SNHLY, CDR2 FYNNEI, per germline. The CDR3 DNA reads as TGTGCCCTATACGGGGAGATGAACACTGAAGCTTTCTTT. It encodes CALYGEMNTEAFF.